This T cell receptor beta chain was documented in a study of metastatic and nonmetastatic thyroid tumors. Study-wide context: Comparative analysis of repertoires was undertaken across blood and tumor or nodule tissue obtained from malignant and benign thyroid patients.

Original processing notes: A papillary thyroid cancer distant-metastasis classifier was built from CDR3 differences across clinicopathological groups. With MiXCR, TCRdb called clones anew from the PCR reads. The V and J calls and clone size come from TCRdb's table, not from the authors' own analysis. The sample has 24,000 or so clones, under 15% seen once. This clone was detected many times. All patients reached thyroid surgery having received no treatment beforehand. The CDR3 consists of 12 residues. Trimming left V 7 bases short and J 1 base short, with 7 bases between. CDR1 MNHEY and CDR2 SVGEGT come from the germline V gene.

The source of this sequence is a female donor with papillary thyroid cancer or a benign thyroid nodule (not recorded which). Some clones in this sample may be carry-over from other donors' samples. Sequenced: blood. The chain joins TRBV6-2 or TRBV6-3 to TRBJ1-1; D ambiguous. The CDR3 sequence is CASTLGNTEAFF. DNA of the CDR3: TGTGCCAGCACTTTAGGGAACACTGAAGCTTTCTTT.